This T cell receptor beta chain emerged from a study of cytomegalovirus exposure and HLA in healthy donors. Points from the study as a whole: In a later analysis, TCR beta V- and J-gene trimming was associated with a missense DCLRE1C variant.

The PCR employed 60 Vbeta primers together with 13 Jbeta primers. This table comes from immunoSEQ multiplex PCR, and its TCRdb copy is limited to in-frame clones, with some not included. Of around 200,000 clones listed, 70% are singletons. With respect to this clone: Its cognate antigen is unknown.

V was clipped by 3 bases and J by 3 bases; unmatched bases: 12. The V gene's germline CDR1 is MNHEY and CDR2 SMNVEV (reference sequence). CDR3 size: 17 residues. The chain has TRBV27 and TRBJ2-7; 9 bases align to TRBD1. The material sequenced was PBMCs. This sequence originates from a man aged 35-49 years in good health and CMV-seropositive. The CDR3 sequence: CASSLVWQPGQGYEQYF. The CDR3 DNA sequence: TGTGCCAGCAGTTTGGTGTGGCAACCGGGACAGGGCTACGAGCAGTACTTC.